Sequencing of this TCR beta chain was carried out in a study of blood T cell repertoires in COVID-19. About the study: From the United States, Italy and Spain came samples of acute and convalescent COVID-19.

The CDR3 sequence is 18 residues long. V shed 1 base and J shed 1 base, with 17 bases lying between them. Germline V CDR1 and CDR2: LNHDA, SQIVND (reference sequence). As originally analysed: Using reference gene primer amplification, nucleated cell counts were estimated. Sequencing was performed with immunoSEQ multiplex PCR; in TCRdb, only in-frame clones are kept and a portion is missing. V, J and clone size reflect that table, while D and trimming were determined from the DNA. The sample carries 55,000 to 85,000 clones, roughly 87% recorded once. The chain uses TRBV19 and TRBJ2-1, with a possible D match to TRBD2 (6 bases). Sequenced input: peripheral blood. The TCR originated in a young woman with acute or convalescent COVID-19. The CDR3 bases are TGTGCCAGTAGTATAGGCTTACTAGAGGCGGGGTCCTACAATGAGCAGTTCTTC. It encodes CASSIGLLEAGSYNEQFF. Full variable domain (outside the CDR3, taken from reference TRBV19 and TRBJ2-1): DGGITQSPKYLFRKEGQNVTLSCEQNLNHDAMYWYRQDPGQGLRLIYYSQIVNDFQKGDIAEGYSVSREKKESFPLTVTSAQKNPTAFYLCASSIGLLEAGSYNEQFFGPGTRLTVL.